The rows below give T cell receptor beta chains drawn from one sample of a study of T cell changes during pregnancy in multiple sclerosis. TCRdb's table, derived via immunoSEQ multiplex PCR, lists solely in-frame clones and lacks some. The table records some 120,000 clones, approximately 94% of them present only once. The sample was peripheral blood, taken before pregnancy. These receptors all come from a female donor with multiple sclerosis, enrolled in a pregnancy study. The CDR3 runs from the conserved cysteine through the conserved F or W. Each record gives: D gene, clone size, V gene, CDR3 length, J gene, CDR3 protein, CDR3 DNA. A D gene is named only where the DNA matches it firmly. Not every row has a clone size; where given, it reads once, few, many or a size class.

-,-,TRBV6-5,13,TRBJ1-5,CASNPGSNQPQHF,TGTGCCAGCAATCCGGGGAGCAATCAGCCCCAGCATTTT
TRBD1,-,TRBV28,17,TRBJ1-1,CASSLGGTVHMNTEAFF,TGTGCCAGCAGTTTAGGGGGGACAGTGCACATGAACACTGAAGCTTTCTTT
TRBD2,once,TRBV15,16,TRBJ2-5,CATSRDYSGRGVSQYF,TGTGCCACCAGCAGAGATTATAGCGGGAGAGGTGTGTCCCAGTACTTC
TRBD1,-,TRBV19,15,TRBJ1-4,CASSISTGANEKLFF,TGTGCCAGTAGTATATCGACAGGGGCTAATGAAAAACTGTTTTTT
TRBD2,-,TRBV11-3,14,TRBJ2-1,CASSSGLAGNEQFF,TGTGCCAGCAGCTCGGGACTAGCAGGCAATGAGCAGTTCTTC
-,-,TRBV11-2,15,TRBJ1-2,CASSLDGSKDTAYTF,TGTGCCAGCAGCTTAGATGGCTCCAAGGACACAGCCTACACCTTC
-,-,TRBV27,13,TRBJ1-1,CASSQQGIAEAFF,TGTGCCAGCAGTCAACAGGGCATAGCTGAAGCTTTCTTT
-,-,TRBV7-3,15,TRBJ2-2,CASSLGGSNTGELFF,TGTGCCAGCAGCTTAGGGGGGAGTAACACCGGGGAGCTGTTTTTT
TRBD2,-,TRBV2,17,TRBJ2-5,CASRDYLAGGQQETQYF,TGTGCCAGCAGAGACTATCTAGCGGGAGGTCAACAAGAGACCCAGTACTTC
TRBD2,-,TRBV6-1,18,TRBJ2-3,CASSEVASLAGGADTQYF,TGTGCCAGCAGTGAAGTGGCCTCCCTAGCGGGGGGAGCAGATACGCAGTATTTT
TRBD1,-,TRBV5-1,14,TRBJ1-1,CASSPRGQNTEAFF,TGCGCCAGCAGTCCCAGGGGGCAGAACACTGAAGCTTTCTTT
-,-,TRBV6-1,14,TRBJ1-2,CASSETVTNYGYTF,TGTGCCAGCAGCGAGACAGTAACTAACTATGGCTACACCTTC